This paragraph covers one T cell receptor (beta chain) sequence. In the original processing: Estimation of nucleated cell counts relied on the amplification of reference gene primers. Produced via immunoSEQ multiplex PCR; TCRdb's table is partial and in-frame only. V and J calls and clone size are as listed in that table; D and trimming were resolved from the DNA. The repertoire holds around 200,000 clones, 70% to 90% seen once, with 5.5% to 7% in the top ten. This record belongs to a study of blood T cell repertoires in COVID-19. Study-level background: Researchers got acute and convalescent COVID-19 samples from the United States, Italy and Spain. T cells, B-cell-depleted T cells, or PBMCs provided the cDNA or gDNA that served as material.

The germline V gene encodes CDR1 MDHEN and CDR2 SYDVKM. CDR3 size: 16 residues. The V gene lost 3 bases and the J gene lost 6 bases, with 21 bases spanning the gap. The chain links TRBV28 to TRBJ2-7; perhaps TRBD2 as D (5 bases). The receptor's source is a man aged 80 or over with acute or convalescent COVID-19. Sequenced sample: peripheral blood. The CDR3 reads CASSLVGQGRSSEQYF. The CDR3 coding sequence is TGTGCCAGCAGTTTGGTGGGCCAAGGGAGATCGTCCGAGCAGTACTTC. Based on the CDR3 plus reference TRBV28 and TRBJ2-7, the full variable domain is DVKVTQSSRYLVKRTGEKVFLECVQDMDHENMFWYRQDPGLGLRLIYFSYDVKMKEKGDIPEGYSVSREKKERFSLILESASTNQTSMYLCASSLVGQGRSSEQYFGPGTRLTVT.